This T cell receptor (beta chain) was identified during a study of blood T cells in healthy people across ages. In the case of this clonotype: What it binds is unknown.

Sample-barcoded 5' priming and a J-beta primer mix drove a second PCR of roughly 6 to 12 cycles. Each cDNA molecule received a tag from a template-switch adaptor that had 12 random nucleotides. TCRdb re-derived calls from the 5' RACE reads in MiXCR, one entry per CDR3 protein. The table includes some 370,000 distinct CDR3 sequences, approximately 52% detected once. CDR3 length equals 14 residues. Germline CDR1 and CDR2: MDHEN and SYDVKM. V was pared by 1 base and J by 0 bases, with 4 bases between. Study findings and constraints: Whereas aged donors had fewer naive CD4+ cells, long-lived donors had more of them and higher diversity.

The source is a man in his 60s in good health. The chain has TRBV28 and TRBJ1-5, with D unresolved. The source material was blood. The CDR3 DNA sequence: TGTGCCAGCAGTTTATCTTATAGCAATCAGCCCCAGCATTTT. Its translation is CASSLSYSNQPQHF.